The 30 T cell receptor beta chains reported below all come from one sample, sequenced in a study of blood T cell repertoires in COVID-19. The assay was immunoSEQ multiplex PCR, and TCRdb's table has in-frame clones only and misses some. The data contain a few hundred thousand clones, roughly 87% of them singletons. Sequencing used PBMCs or T cells enriched from blood (not recorded which). All receptors derive from a woman between 50 and 59 years old who had recovered from COVID-19.

V and J are TRBV30 and TRBJ2-7; 7 bases fit TRBD1. The CDR3 covers 15 residues. Trimming at V came to 0 bases and at J to 6 bases, leaving 11 bases not matched to a gene. Germline V gene data show CDR1 as GTSNPN and CDR2 as SVGIG (reference sequence). The DNA of the CDR3 is TGTGCCTGGAGTGTATTAGGTGGACAGGCCTCCGAGCAGTACTTC. As protein: CAWSVLGGQASEQYF.

This clone showed up just a few times. V is TRBV7-2 and J is TRBJ1-6, with D possibly matching TRBD1 (5 bases). CDR3 size: 15 residues. Germline V CDR1 and CDR2: SGHTA, FQGNSA. V dropped 0 bases and J dropped 7 bases, with 10 bases sitting between them. The chain's CDR3 is CASSLAQTANSPLHF. CDR3 coding DNA: TGTGCCAGCAGCTTAGCCCAGACAGCCAATTCACCCCTCCACTTT.

This chain connects TRBV2 to TRBJ2-7; D not resolved. The germline CDR1 and CDR2 sequences are SNHLY and FYNNEI. V was trimmed by 6 bases and J by 5 bases, leaving 8 bases between them. This CDR3 is built from 11 residues. The DNA of the CDR3 is TGTGCCAGCAGCCCCTTTAACGAGCAGTACTTC. Protein sequence: CASSPFNEQYF.

The rearrangement joins TRBV19 to TRBJ2-3, with 11 bases fitting TRBD2. Germline trimming cut 1 base from V and 0 bases from J; bases unmatched to any gene: 12. This CDR3 has 20 residues. CDR1 is LNHDA and CDR2 is SQIVND in the germline V gene (reference sequence). The CDR3 region is CASSIGWGLAGGASTDTQYF. The CDR3 DNA sequence: TGTGCCAGTAGTATAGGATGGGGTCTAGCGGGAGGTGCGAGCACAGATACGCAGTATTTT. The full variable domain, completed using reference TRBV19 and TRBJ2-3, is DGGITQSPKYLFRKEGQNVTLSCEQNLNHDAMYWYRQDPGQGLRLIYYSQIVNDFQKGDIAEGYSVSREKKESFPLTVTSAQKNPTAFYLCASSIGWGLAGGASTDTQYFGPGTRLTVL.

The table lists this clone with a count of one. The CDR3: CASSTSLRANQPQHF. The DNA of the CDR3 is TGTGCCAGTAGTACTTCGCTCAGGGCCAATCAGCCCCAGCATTTT. The chain joins TRBV19 to TRBJ1-5; D is perhaps TRBD1 (5 bases). The V gene's germline CDR1 is LNHDA and CDR2 SQIVND (reference sequence). Trimming stripped 4 bases from V and 3 bases from J, with 13 bases between. This CDR3 has 15 residues.

This clone was seen just once. The rearrangement joins TRBV6-2 or TRBV6-3 to TRBJ2-1, with 11 bases matching TRBD2. The CDR3 covers 15 residues. CDR1 and CDR2 (germline): MNHEY, SVGEGT. V trimming: 4 bases; J trimming: 7 bases; junction bases outside the gene matches: 6. In DNA form, the CDR3 reads TGTGCCAGCAGTTTACTAGCGGGAGCAGTGAATGAGCAGTTCTTC. It encodes CASSLLAGAVNEQFF.

The chain combines TRBV7-8 with TRBJ2-5; D remains unclear. This CDR3 is built from 15 residues. Per the germline V gene, CDR1 is SGHVS and CDR2 is FQNEAQ. Trimming removed 2 bases from V and 2 bases from J, with 12 bases in between. CDR3 DNA sequence: TGTGCCAGCAGCTTACGTCTGGCAGCGCAAGAGACCCAGTACTTC. It translates to CASSLRLAAQETQYF.

The rearrangement joins TRBV5-1 to TRBJ1-1, with D perhaps matching TRBD1 (6 bases). The CDR3 extends over 17 amino acids. Looked up from germline, CDR1 is SGHRS and CDR2 is YFSETQ. Trimming shortened V by 1 base and J by 0 bases, and 16 bases separated the two germline ends. CDR3 bases: TGCGCCAGCAGCTTGATGTCATGGGGACACATGAACACTGAAGCTTTCTTT. This translates into CASSLMSWGHMNTEAFF.

CDR3 coding DNA: TGTGCCAGCAGCTTGGGGTTACCAGACACCCCTGGAAACACCATATATTTT. Residues: CASSLGLPDTPGNTIYF. The rearrangement uses TRBV5-6 and TRBJ1-3; D gene uncertain. The CDR3 is 17 amino acids. Trimming cost V 0 bases and J 2 bases, with 15 bases left between them. Germline V gives CDR1 SGHDT, CDR2 YYEEEE. Drawing the rest from reference TRBV5-6 and TRBJ1-3, the complete variable domain is DAGVTQSPTHLIKTRGQQVTLRCSPKSGHDTVSWYQQALGQGPQFIFQYYEEEERQRGNFPDRFSGHQFPNYSSELNVNALLLGDSALYLCASSLGLPDTPGNTIYFGEGSWLTVV.

On this clone itself: The sample holds other DNA sequences that translate to the same CDR3. CDR3 DNA: TGTGCCAGCAGTCTCAGCTCCTATAATTCACCCCTCCACTTT. This sequence encodes CASSLSSYNSPLHF. The chain joins TRBV27 to TRBJ1-6; D remains ambiguous. The CDR3 totals 14 residues. Trimming left V 5 bases short and J 0 bases short, with 5 bases between. Germline lookup yields CDR1 MNHEY and CDR2 SMNVEV (reference sequence).

This chain connects TRBV9 to TRBJ2-5; TRBD2 agrees at 7 bases. Trimming at V came to 0 bases and at J to 2 bases, leaving 7 bases not matched to a gene. The CDR3 spans 16 residues. CDR1 SGDLS and CDR2 YYNGEE come from the germline V gene. As DNA, the CDR3 is TGTGCCAGCAGCGTAGGTGTTGGGGGGGGACAAGAGACCCAGTACTTC. As protein: CASSVGVGGGQETQYF.

This chain joins TRBV7-9 and TRBJ1-1, with TRBD1 matching 12 bases. Germline CDR1 and CDR2: SEHNR and FQNEAQ (reference sequence). V shed 9 bases and J 1 base; nucleotides not matched to a gene: 6. This CDR3 region has 15 residues. CDR3 nucleotide sequence: TGTGCCAGTAAACCGGGACAGGGGGCGAACACTGAAGCTTTCTTT. Its translation is CASKPGQGANTEAFF.

There are many counts of this clone. CDR3 DNA sequence: TGCGCCAGCAGCCGTGTAATCAGCGGGATCTCCTACGAGCAGTACTTC. It codes for CASSRVISGISYEQYF. The chain combines TRBV5-1 with TRBJ2-7; 7 positions match TRBD2. V trimming: 4 bases; J trimming: 0 bases; junction bases outside the gene matches: 10. Looked up from germline, CDR1 is SGHRS and CDR2 is YFSETQ. The CDR3 runs 16 residues.

V is TRBV28 and J is TRBJ2-7, with D perhaps matching TRBD2 (7 bases). V gave up 5 bases and J gave up 1 base, with 27 bases separating them. The length of the CDR3 is 19 residues. Germline V gene sequence: CDR1 MDHEN, CDR2 SYDVKM. The CDR3 region is CASSGGGLTLQMPSYEQYF. CDR3 DNA: TGTGCCAGCAGTGGCGGGGGCCTCACCCTCCAGATGCCGTCCTACGAGCAGTACTTC.

The chain combines TRBV9 with TRBJ2-3; TRBD1 agrees at 9 bases. The CDR3 is 16 amino acids. V lost 0 bases and J lost 6; bases outside the gene matches: 8. Germline CDR1 is SGDLS and CDR2 is YYNGEE. The CDR3 DNA reads as TGTGCCAGCAGCGTAGAGGGACAGGGACTGGGGGATACGCAGTATTTT. This translates into CASSVEGQGLGDTQYF.

V is TRBV6-2 or TRBV6-3 and J is TRBJ1-2; D uncertain. Germline assignment: CDR1 MNHEY and CDR2 SVGEGT. The CDR3 is 14 amino acids. With 2 bases removed from V and 4 bases from J, the gap between germline ends came to 11 bases. The CDR3 DNA reads as TGTGCCAGCAGTTACGCTGGGCAGTTCTATGGCTACACCTTC. Its protein product is CASSYAGQFYGYTF.

This chain connects TRBV2 to TRBJ2-3, with 8 bases fitting TRBD2. After removal of 6 bases from V and 2 bases from J, the junction contained 4 bases not matched to a gene. The germline V gene has CDR1 SNHLY and CDR2 FYNNEI. This CDR3 contains 14 residues. CDR3 DNA: TGTGCCAGCAGAACTAGCGGATACACAGATACGCAGTATTTT. Protein: CASRTSGYTDTQYF.

This sequence joins TRBV4-2 and TRBJ2-5; 11 bases align to TRBD2. Germline V lookup: CDR1 LGHNA, CDR2 YNFKEQ. The CDR3 extends over 16 amino acids. The V and J ends lost 4 bases and 6 bases, in that order; junction bases with no gene match: 10. The CDR3 nucleotides read TGTGCCAGCAGCCTCCAGATAGCGGGAGGGCCACAGACCCAGTACTTC. It is translated as CASSLQIAGGPQTQYF.

J is TRBJ2-1 and V is TRBV3-1 (or the pseudogene TRBV3-2); a possible D gene is TRBD1 (7 bases). Germline-derived CDR1 and CDR2 are LGHDT and YNNKEL (reference sequence). The CDR3 runs 15 residues. Trimming cost V 1 base and J 2 bases, with 9 bases left between them. The CDR3 spells CASSQAGGTYNEQFF. CDR3 DNA: TGTGCCAGCAGCCAAGCAGGGGGGACCTACAATGAGCAGTTCTTC.

The V call is TRBV10-1, the J call TRBJ1-5; perhaps TRBD1 as D (6 bases). The germline V and J ends were trimmed by 7 bases and 9 bases, with 16 bases remaining between them. The CDR3 runs 13 residues. Germline-derived CDR1 and CDR2 are WNHNN and SYGVQD (reference sequence). CDR3 bases: TGCGCCAGCACCCGGGACAATCTCCGGCCCCAGCATTTT. It translates to CASTRDNLRPQHF.

This clone has a count of ten or more. V is TRBV7-6 and J is TRBJ2-1; 7 bases agree with TRBD2. Per germline, CDR1 SGHVS and CDR2 FNYEAQ. V trimming: 8 bases; J trimming: 0 bases; junction bases outside the gene matches: 7. CDR3 length: 15 residues. In DNA form, the CDR3 reads TGTGCCAGCTCCCGAGCGGGGAGCTCCTACAATGAGCAGTTCTTC. Amino acids: CASSRAGSSYNEQFF.

The rearrangement links TRBV29-1 to TRBJ2-7, with a tentative D call TRBD2 (5 bases). The CDR3 totals 16 residues. Deletions cut 6 bases from V and 0 bases from J, with 21 bases between. Germline lookup yields CDR1 SQVTM and CDR2 ANQGSEA. The CDR3 DNA sequence: TGCAGCGTCGTACCTAGGTTCGGGGATAGCTCCTACGAGCAGTACTTC. It codes for CSVVPRFGDSSYEQYF.

The chain employs TRBV30 and TRBJ1-5; D remains unclear. Per the germline V gene, CDR1 is GTSNPN and CDR2 is SVGIG (reference sequence). This CDR3 region has 15 residues. V lost 2 bases and J 1 base, leaving 12 bases between the germline ends. The CDR3 bases are TGTGCCTGGAGTCCCTCCTCAGAAAGCAATCAGCCCCAGCATTTT. As protein: CAWSPSSESNQPQHF.

The chain joins TRBV6-5 to TRBJ2-1; 10 bases match TRBD1. This CDR3 region has 14 residues. Trimming removed 10 bases from V and 9 bases from J; junction bases left unmatched: 12. Germline assignment: CDR1 MNHEY and CDR2 SVGAGI. CDR3 DNA: TGTGCCACCCGGGACAGGGGTTTACCCGGTGAGCAGTTCTTC. Protein product: CATRDRGLPGEQFF.

The chain is built from TRBV5-4 and TRBJ2-2; D unclear. V lost 0 bases to trimming and J lost 0 bases, with 9 bases between them. CDR3 length: 16 residues. Looked up from germline, CDR1 is SGHNT and CDR2 is YYREEE (reference sequence). The CDR3: CASSLGAGSNTGELFF. In nucleotides, the CDR3 is TGTGCCAGCAGCTTGGGGGCAGGTTCGAACACCGGGGAGCTGTTTTTT.

V and J are TRBV7-9 and TRBJ1-2; D unclear. The V end was cut by 7 bases, the J end by 5 bases, with 14 bases between. Germline CDR1 SEHNR, CDR2 FQNEAQ (reference sequence). The CDR3 covers 13 residues. This CDR3 is CASTVGQRYGYTF. Here the CDR3 DNA reads TGTGCCAGCACCGTTGGGCAGAGATATGGCTACACCTTC.

This chain connects TRBV11-3 to TRBJ2-2; maybe TRBD1 (6 bases). The CDR3 extends over 13 amino acids. Trimming shortened V by 2 bases and J by 7 bases, and 8 bases separated the two germline ends. CDR1 SGHNT and CDR2 YENEEA come from the germline V gene. The DNA of the CDR3 is TGTGCCAGCAGCTTAAGGGGGATCGGGGAGCTGTTTTTT. It yields the protein CASSLRGIGELFF.

This clone was observed once. The chain couples TRBV7-3 to TRBJ2-7, with TRBD2 matching 11 bases. Germline-derived CDR1 and CDR2 are SGHTA and FQGTGA. V gave up 5 bases and J gave up 2 bases; unmatched junction bases: 8. The CDR3 runs to 16 residues. CDR3 protein: CASSPGTSGSTYEQYF. The CDR3, as DNA: TGTGCCAGCAGCCCCGGGACTAGCGGAAGCACCTACGAGCAGTACTTC.

The V call is TRBV7-8, the J call TRBJ1-2; D is uncertain. V dropped 1 base and J dropped 2 bases, with 26 bases sitting between them. Germline lookup yields CDR1 SGHVS and CDR2 FQNEAQ. The length of the CDR3 is 20 residues. CDR3 sequence: CASSLESGAPNPLRNYGYTF. The CDR3 region has the DNA TGTGCCAGCAGCTTAGAGAGTGGTGCTCCCAATCCTCTTCGGAACTATGGCTACACCTTC.

The V and J genes are TRBV6-6 and TRBJ1-2, with 7 positions matching TRBD1. The V segment lost 4 bases and the J segment 4 bases; nucleotides outside the gene matches: 6. The germline V gene encodes CDR1 MNHNY and CDR2 SVGAGI (reference sequence). The CDR3 sequence is 14 residues long. This chain's CDR3 is CASSLRGQIYGYTF. The DNA of the CDR3 is TGTGCCAGCAGTTTACGGGGACAGATCTATGGCTACACCTTC.